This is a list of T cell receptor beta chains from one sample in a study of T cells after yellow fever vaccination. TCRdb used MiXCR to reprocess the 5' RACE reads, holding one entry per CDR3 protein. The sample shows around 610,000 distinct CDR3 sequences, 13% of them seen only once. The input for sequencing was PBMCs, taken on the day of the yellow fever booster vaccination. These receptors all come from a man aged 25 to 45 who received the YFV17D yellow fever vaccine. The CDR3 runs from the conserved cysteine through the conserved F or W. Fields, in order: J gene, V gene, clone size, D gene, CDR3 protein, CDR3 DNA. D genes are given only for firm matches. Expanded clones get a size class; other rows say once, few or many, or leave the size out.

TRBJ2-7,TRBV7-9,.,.,CASSPRGHHEQYF,TGTGCCAGCAGCCCTAGAGGACACCACGAGCAGTACTTC
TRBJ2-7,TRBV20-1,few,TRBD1,CSLAPPGGVGYEQYF,TGCAGCTTAGCCCCTCCAGGGGGCGTAGGTTACGAGCAGTACTTC
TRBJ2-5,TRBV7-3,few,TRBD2,CASSFGPRGGGETQYF,TGTGCCAGCAGCTTTGGTCCCCGCGGCGGGGGAGAGACCCAGTACTTC
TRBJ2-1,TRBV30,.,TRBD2,CAWSDTGLAGGHGEQFF,TGTGCCTGGAGCGATACGGGACTAGCGGGAGGGCACGGTGAGCAGTTCTTC
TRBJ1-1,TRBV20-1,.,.,CSASKLENTEAFF,TGCAGTGCTAGCAAATTAGAGAACACTGAAGCTTTCTTT
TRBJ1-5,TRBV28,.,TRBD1,CASSWGQGRDQPQHF,TGTGCCAGCAGTTGGGGACAGGGGAGGGATCAGCCCCAGCATTTT
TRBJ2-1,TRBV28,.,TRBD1,CASNLPRDRMDNEQFF,TGTGCCAGCAATTTACCGCGGGACAGGATGGACAATGAGCAGTTCTTC
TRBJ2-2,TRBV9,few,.,CASSVEGWPSGELFF,TGTGCCAGCAGCGTAGAGGGTTGGCCCAGCGGGGAGCTGTTTTTT
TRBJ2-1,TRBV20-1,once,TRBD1,CCARARTGGFYNEQFF,TGCTGTGCTAGAGCCAGGACAGGGGGCTTCTACAATGAGCAGTTCTTC
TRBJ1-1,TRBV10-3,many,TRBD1,CAISPGQESVAFF,TGTGCCATCAGCCCAGGACAGGAGAGTGTAGCTTTCTTT
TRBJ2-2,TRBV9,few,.,CASSATSTGELFF,TGTGCCAGCAGCGCAACTAGCACCGGGGAGCTGTTTTTT
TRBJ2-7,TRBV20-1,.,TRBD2,CSARLERGLAGALREQYF,TGCAGTGCTAGACTTGAAAGAGGGCTAGCGGGAGCGTTGAGGGAGCAGTACTTC
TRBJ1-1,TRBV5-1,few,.,CASSWTGANTEAFF,TGCGCCAGCAGCTGGACCGGCGCGAACACTGAAGCTTTCTTT
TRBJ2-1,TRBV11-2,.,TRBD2,CASSLQSGGLREQFF,TGTGCCAGCAGCCTACAAAGCGGGGGCCTCCGAGAGCAGTTCTTC
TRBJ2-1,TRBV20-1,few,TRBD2,CSATGRLAGGEQFF,TGCAGTGCTACAGGTAGACTAGCGGGAGGTGAGCAGTTCTTC
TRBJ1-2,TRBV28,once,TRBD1,CASSTGTISRGWWVYTF,TGTGCCAGCAGCACCGGAACAATTAGCAGGGGGTGGTGGGTCTACACCTTC
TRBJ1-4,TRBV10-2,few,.,CASSVREGKLFF,TGCGCCAGCAGTGTCAGGGAAGGAAAACTGTTTTTT
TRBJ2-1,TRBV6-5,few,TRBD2,CASSYRGSLDNEQFF,TGTGCCAGCAGTTACCGCGGGAGTCTAGACAATGAGCAGTTCTTC
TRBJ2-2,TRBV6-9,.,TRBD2,CASSYLEGSRPSGRAIAGGELFF,TGTGCCAGCAGTTATCTGGAGGGGTCCCGCCCTAGCGGGAGGGCGATTGCGGGGGGGGAGCTGTTTTTT
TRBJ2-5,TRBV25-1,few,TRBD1,CASSVGGTGHQETQYF,TGTGCCAGCAGTGTCGGGGGGACAGGGCACCAAGAGACCCAGTACTTC
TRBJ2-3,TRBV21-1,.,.,CASSNPVDWRGLTDTQYF,TGTGCCAGCAGCAATCCAGTCGACTGGCGGGGACTCACAGATACGCAGTATTTT
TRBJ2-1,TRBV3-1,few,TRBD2,CASRSLAGGRHNEQFF,TGTGCCAGCAGGTCACTAGCGGGAGGCAGGCACAATGAGCAGTTCTTC
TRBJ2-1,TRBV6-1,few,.,CASSPVQWDEQFF,TGTGCCAGCAGCCCGGTTCAATGGGATGAGCAGTTCTTC
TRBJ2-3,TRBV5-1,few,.,CASSSLATPGTDTQYF,TGCGCCAGCAGTTCGCTCGCGACCCCTGGCACAGATACGCAGTATTTT
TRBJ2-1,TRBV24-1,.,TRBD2,CATSLGGTSGQYNEQFF,TGTGCCACCAGCCTTGGCGGGACTAGCGGCCAATACAATGAGCAGTTCTTC
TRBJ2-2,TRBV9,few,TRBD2,CASSVDGTSGRTGELFF,TGTGCCAGCAGCGTAGACGGGACTAGCGGGAGGACCGGGGAGCTGTTTTTT
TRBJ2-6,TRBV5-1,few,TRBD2,CASSLTSVRSGANVLTF,TGCGCCAGCAGCTTGACTAGCGTTCGGTCTGGGGCCAACGTCCTGACTTTC
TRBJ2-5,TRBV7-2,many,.,CASSPRLAGGETQYF,TGTGCCAGCAGCCCCCGCCTGGCCGGTGGAGAGACCCAGTACTTC
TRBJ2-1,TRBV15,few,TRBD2,CATIAGGAGASGRHEQFF,TGTGCCACAATTGCAGGGGGCGCAGGGGCTAGCGGGAGACATGAGCAGTTCTTC
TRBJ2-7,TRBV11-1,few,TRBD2,CASRPRTSGRTNSYEQYF,TGTGCCAGCAGACCCCGGACTAGCGGGAGGACTAACTCCTACGAGCAGTACTTC
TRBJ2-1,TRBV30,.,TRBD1,CAFFHQGQGVDEQFF,TGTGCCTTTTTCCACCAGGGACAGGGCGTCGATGAGCAGTTCTTC
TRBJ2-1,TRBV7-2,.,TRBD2,CASSVSGADSYNQQFF,TGTGCCAGCAGCGTCAGCGGGGCAGACTCCTACAATCAGCAGTTCTTC
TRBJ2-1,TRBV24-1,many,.,CATSDLLGDEQFF,TGTGCCACCAGTGATTTGTTAGGGGATGAGCAGTTCTTC
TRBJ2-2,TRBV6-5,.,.,CASSYLRNTGELFF,TGTGCCAGCAGTTACCTTAGAAACACCGGGGAGCTGTTTTTT
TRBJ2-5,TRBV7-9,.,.,CASSLGGHLYF,TGTGCCAGCAGCTTAGGGGGCCATTTGTACTTC
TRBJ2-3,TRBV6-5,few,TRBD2,CASSYRTSGLRTDTQYF,TGTGCCAGCAGTTACAGGACTAGCGGGCTGCGCACAGATACGCAGTATTTT
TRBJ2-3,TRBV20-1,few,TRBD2,CSARRGRAGDTQYF,TGCAGTGCGAGGCGGGGGAGGGCTGGGGATACGCAGTATTTT